The rows below give T cell receptor beta chains drawn from one sample of a study of blood T cell repertoires in COVID-19. This table comes from immunoSEQ multiplex PCR, and its TCRdb copy is limited to in-frame clones, with some not included. The profile shows tens of thousands of clones, roughly four fifths of them singletons. Sequencing was performed on peripheral blood. The receptors here all came from a man aged 50 or older with COVID-19, enrolled during active disease. The CDR3 runs from the conserved cysteine through the conserved F or W. The order of the fields is clone size, D gene, V gene, J gene, CDR3 DNA, CDR3 protein. D genes are given only for firm matches. Not every row has a clone size; where given, it reads once, few, many or a size class.

abundance: -
d_gene: TRBD1
v_gene: TRBV5-1
j_gene: TRBJ2-4
CDR3nt: TGCGCCAGCAGCCAAGGGACAGGGACGAACATTCAGTACTTC
CDR3aa: CASSQGTGTNIQYF

abundance: -
d_gene: TRBD2
v_gene: TRBV5-4
j_gene: TRBJ2-1
CDR3nt: TGTGCCAGCAGCTTGGACAGCGGGGTCTCGAATGAGCAGTTCTTC
CDR3aa: CASSLDSGVSNEQFF

abundance: -
d_gene: TRBD2
v_gene: TRBV20-1
j_gene: TRBJ2-5
CDR3nt: TGCAGTGCTAGTACGGCGGGGGGGCCGGAGACCCAGTACTTC
CDR3aa: CSASTAGGPETQYF

abundance: -
d_gene: -
v_gene: TRBV10-3
j_gene: TRBJ1-2
CDR3nt: TGTGCCATCAGCCGAGAGGAAGGCTATGGCTACACCTTC
CDR3aa: CAISREEGYGYTF

abundance: -
d_gene: -
v_gene: TRBV11-3
j_gene: TRBJ2-3
CDR3nt: TGTGCCAGCAGCCTAGGGACTCGGACCGACACAGATACGCAGTATTTT
CDR3aa: CASSLGTRTDTDTQYF

abundance: few
d_gene: -
v_gene: TRBV28
j_gene: TRBJ1-1
CDR3nt: TGTGCCACCAAAGGGAGTGAAGCTTTCTTT
CDR3aa: CATKGSEAFF

abundance: -
d_gene: TRBD1
v_gene: TRBV7-9
j_gene: TRBJ2-1
CDR3nt: TGTGCCAGCAGCCCGACCGGACAGGGGTCCAATGAGCAGTTCTTC
CDR3aa: CASSPTGQGSNEQFF

abundance: -
d_gene: TRBD1
v_gene: TRBV7-9
j_gene: TRBJ1-5
CDR3nt: TGTGCCAGCAGCACGGGACAGGGGGCGAATCAGCCCCAGCATTTT
CDR3aa: CASSTGQGANQPQHF

abundance: -
d_gene: TRBD2
v_gene: TRBV7-2
j_gene: TRBJ2-5
CDR3nt: TGTGCCAGCAGCGCCTCTAGCGGGGGGGCCGTTGGGACCCAGTACTTC
CDR3aa: CASSASSGGAVGTQYF

abundance: -
d_gene: TRBD1
v_gene: TRBV6-5
j_gene: TRBJ2-7
CDR3nt: TGTGCCGGGGCTAAGGGACAGTCTGTGGAGCAGTACTTC
CDR3aa: CAGAKGQSVEQYF

abundance: -
d_gene: TRBD1
v_gene: TRBV27
j_gene: TRBJ1-2
CDR3nt: TGTGCCAGCAGACTGACAGGGGGCAAAAGCACCTTC
CDR3aa: CASRLTGGKSTF

abundance: -
d_gene: TRBD2
v_gene: TRBV4-1
j_gene: TRBJ2-1
CDR3nt: TGCGCCAGCAGCCTCCGTTTTAGCGGGGGCCTGGACAATGAGCAGTTCTTC
CDR3aa: CASSLRFSGGLDNEQFF

abundance: once
d_gene: TRBD1
v_gene: TRBV5-5
j_gene: TRBJ1-1
CDR3nt: TGTGCCAGCAGGGGGGGCGGAACAGGGGACACTGAAGCTTTCTTT
CDR3aa: CASRGGGTGDTEAFF

abundance: -
d_gene: -
v_gene: TRBV11-3
j_gene: TRBJ2-1
CDR3nt: TGTGCCAGCAGTGGAGGGGGCGGTTTCTATGAGCAGTTCTTC
CDR3aa: CASSGGGGFYEQFF

abundance: once
d_gene: -
v_gene: TRBV7-9
j_gene: TRBJ1-6
CDR3nt: TGTGCCAGCAGCAGAGAGGCAGGGGTTAATTCACCCCTCCACTTT
CDR3aa: CASSREAGVNSPLHF

abundance: -
d_gene: -
v_gene: TRBV5-1
j_gene: TRBJ2-7
CDR3nt: TGCGCCAGCAGCTTGGACGGTTACGAGCAGTACTTC
CDR3aa: CASSLDGYEQYF

abundance: -
d_gene: TRBD1
v_gene: TRBV12-5
j_gene: TRBJ1-1
CDR3nt: TGTGCTAGTGGTACTAGGACAGGGGGGAACACTGAAGCTTTCTTT
CDR3aa: CASGTRTGGNTEAFF

abundance: -
d_gene: -
v_gene: TRBV4-1
j_gene: TRBJ1-1
CDR3nt: TGCGCCAGCAGCCAAGGCGGGGTGGGAGGTGACACTGAAGCTTTCTTT
CDR3aa: CASSQGGVGGDTEAFF

abundance: -
d_gene: TRBD2
v_gene: TRBV7-7
j_gene: TRBJ2-1
CDR3nt: TGTGCTAGCAGCCCAAGACTAGCGGGGGACAATGAGCAGTTCTTC
CDR3aa: CASSPRLAGDNEQFF

abundance: -
d_gene: -
v_gene: TRBV19
j_gene: TRBJ1-2
CDR3nt: TGTGCCAGTAGTATACGGCGGCGGGGGGGGATTTATGGCTACACCTTC
CDR3aa: CASSIRRRGGIYGYTF

abundance: -
d_gene: TRBD1
v_gene: TRBV2
j_gene: TRBJ1-2
CDR3nt: TGTGCCAGTGCGGACAGGGAGGACTATGGCTACACCTTC
CDR3aa: CASADREDYGYTF

abundance: once
d_gene: TRBD1
v_gene: TRBV11-2
j_gene: TRBJ2-7
CDR3nt: TGTGCCAGCAGCTTACGTCTGGGACAGGGCTACGAGCAGTACTTC
CDR3aa: CASSLRLGQGYEQYF

abundance: -
d_gene: TRBD1
v_gene: TRBV19
j_gene: TRBJ1-4
CDR3nt: TGTGCCAGTAGACATTACGACAGGGATAATGAAAAACTGTTTTTT
CDR3aa: CASRHYDRDNEKLFF

abundance: -
d_gene: TRBD2
v_gene: TRBV10-2
j_gene: TRBJ2-1
CDR3nt: TGCGCCAGCAGTGAGGAAACTAGCGGGGGGCCGAGCTCCTACAATGAGCAGTTCTTC
CDR3aa: CASSEETSGGPSSYNEQFF

abundance: -
d_gene: TRBD1
v_gene: TRBV19
j_gene: TRBJ2-5
CDR3nt: TGTGCCAGTAGTATCCAACCGACAGGGGCAGTGCAAGAGACCCAGTACTTC
CDR3aa: CASSIQPTGAVQETQYF

abundance: -
d_gene: TRBD1
v_gene: TRBV19
j_gene: TRBJ2-2
CDR3nt: TGTGCCTCGTTCCGGGACAGGGGGACCGGGGAGCTGTTTTTT
CDR3aa: CASFRDRGTGELFF

abundance: once
d_gene: -
v_gene: TRBV3-1/TRBV3-2
j_gene: TRBJ1-1
CDR3nt: TGTGCCAGCAGCCAAGGAGGAGAAGGTGAAGCTTTCTTT
CDR3aa: CASSQGGEGEAFF

abundance: -
d_gene: -
v_gene: TRBV6-1
j_gene: TRBJ2-5
CDR3nt: TGTGCCAGCAGCGAAGTGGGACAACCGGTGGAGACCCAGTACTTC
CDR3aa: CASSEVGQPVETQYF

abundance: -
d_gene: TRBD2
v_gene: TRBV11-2
j_gene: TRBJ2-1
CDR3nt: TGTGCCAGCAGCTCTAGCGGGGGAACGTATGAGCAGTTCTTC
CDR3aa: CASSSSGGTYEQFF

abundance: -
d_gene: -
v_gene: TRBV27
j_gene: TRBJ2-2
CDR3nt: TGTGCCAGCAGTGGTACGGCAGGGGTAGGGCACACCGGGGAGCTGTTTTTT
CDR3aa: CASSGTAGVGHTGELFF

abundance: -
d_gene: TRBD1
v_gene: TRBV6-5
j_gene: TRBJ2-7
CDR3nt: TGTGCCAGCAGTTACCGGACAGGGCTCTACGAGCAGTACTTC
CDR3aa: CASSYRTGLYEQYF

abundance: -
d_gene: -
v_gene: TRBV11-2
j_gene: TRBJ2-7
CDR3nt: TGTGCCAGCAGCTGGACTGGGGGGGCGTACGAGCAGTACTTC
CDR3aa: CASSWTGGAYEQYF

abundance: -
d_gene: -
v_gene: TRBV7-2
j_gene: TRBJ1-2
CDR3nt: TGTGCCAGCAGCCCCCTAGATCAGTATCATGGCTACACCTTC
CDR3aa: CASSPLDQYHGYTF

abundance: -
d_gene: TRBD1
v_gene: TRBV4-1
j_gene: TRBJ2-7
CDR3nt: TGCGCCAGCAGCCATACGGACAGGGGACACTACGAGCAGTACTTC
CDR3aa: CASSHTDRGHYEQYF

abundance: -
d_gene: -
v_gene: TRBV5-1
j_gene: TRBJ1-3
CDR3nt: TGCGCCAGCAGCTTGGCTTTTTCTGGAAACACCATATATTTT
CDR3aa: CASSLAFSGNTIYF

abundance: -
d_gene: TRBD1
v_gene: TRBV4-2
j_gene: TRBJ2-3
CDR3nt: TGTGCCAGCAGCCGGACAGGCAGCACAGATACGCAGTATTTT
CDR3aa: CASSRTGSTDTQYF

abundance: -
d_gene: TRBD1
v_gene: TRBV7-3
j_gene: TRBJ2-2
CDR3nt: TGTGCCAGCAGCTTAAGTTTTCATGGACAGGGAAGGTGGAACACCGGGGAGCTGTTTTTT
CDR3aa: CASSLSFHGQGRWNTGELFF

abundance: -
d_gene: -
v_gene: TRBV6-5
j_gene: TRBJ1-1
CDR3nt: TGTGCCAGCAGCCGCGGGGGACCGAACACTGAAGCTTTCTTT
CDR3aa: CASSRGGPNTEAFF

abundance: once
d_gene: TRBD2
v_gene: TRBV7-2
j_gene: TRBJ2-5
CDR3nt: TGTGCCAGCAGCATCACTAGCGGGGGGAGGGAGCAAGAGACCCAGTACTTC
CDR3aa: CASSITSGGREQETQYF

abundance: -
d_gene: -
v_gene: TRBV10-1
j_gene: TRBJ1-1
CDR3nt: TGCGCCAGCAGTTTGGCCGTGAACACTGAAGCTTTCTTT
CDR3aa: CASSLAVNTEAFF

abundance: -
d_gene: -
v_gene: TRBV11-2
j_gene: TRBJ2-2
CDR3nt: TGTGCCAGCAGCCCCGACTGGAACGGGGGGGAGCTGTTTTTT
CDR3aa: CASSPDWNGGELFF

abundance: few
d_gene: TRBD1
v_gene: TRBV7-9
j_gene: TRBJ1-2
CDR3nt: TGTGCCAGCAGCTCACAACTTGGGAGTCCCGGGACAGGGAGAAGTGGCTACACCTTC
CDR3aa: CASSSQLGSPGTGRSGYTF

abundance: -
d_gene: -
v_gene: TRBV15
j_gene: TRBJ1-5
CDR3nt: TGTGCCACCACAGGGCAGATAAATCAGCCCCAGCATTTT
CDR3aa: CATTGQINQPQHF

abundance: -
d_gene: TRBD1
v_gene: TRBV5-4
j_gene: TRBJ2-7
CDR3nt: TGTGCCAGCAGCTTTGGGGACAGGGTTCACGAGCAGTACTTC
CDR3aa: CASSFGDRVHEQYF

abundance: -
d_gene: TRBD1
v_gene: TRBV28
j_gene: TRBJ2-7
CDR3nt: TGTGCCAGCAGTTCTACGGACAGGGTGATCCACGAGCAGTACTTC
CDR3aa: CASSSTDRVIHEQYF

abundance: -
d_gene: -
v_gene: TRBV7-9
j_gene: TRBJ2-7
CDR3nt: TGTGCCAGCGCCCTAATGGACGGGGTTTACGAGCAGTACTTC
CDR3aa: CASALMDGVYEQYF

abundance: -
d_gene: -
v_gene: TRBV27
j_gene: TRBJ2-1
CDR3nt: TGTGCCAGCAGTTTAGGGTGGGGGCCTCGTGGCAATGAGCAGTTCTTC
CDR3aa: CASSLGWGPRGNEQFF

abundance: once
d_gene: TRBD1
v_gene: TRBV6-5
j_gene: TRBJ1-2
CDR3nt: TGTGCCAGCAGCGGACAGGGTAGAGTGGATGGCTACACCTTC
CDR3aa: CASSGQGRVDGYTF